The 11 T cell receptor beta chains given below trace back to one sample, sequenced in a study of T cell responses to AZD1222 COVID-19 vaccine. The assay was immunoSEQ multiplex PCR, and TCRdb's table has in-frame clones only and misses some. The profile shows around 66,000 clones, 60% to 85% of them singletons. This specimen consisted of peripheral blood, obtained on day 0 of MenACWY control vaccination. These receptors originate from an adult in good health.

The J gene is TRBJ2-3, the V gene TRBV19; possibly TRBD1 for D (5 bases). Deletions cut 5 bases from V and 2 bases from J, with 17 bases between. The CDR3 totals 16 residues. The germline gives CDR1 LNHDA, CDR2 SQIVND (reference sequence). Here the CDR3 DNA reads TGTGCCAGTAGTTCCCAGGCAGGGCGCATCACAGATACGCAGTATTTT. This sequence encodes CASSSQAGRITDTQYF.

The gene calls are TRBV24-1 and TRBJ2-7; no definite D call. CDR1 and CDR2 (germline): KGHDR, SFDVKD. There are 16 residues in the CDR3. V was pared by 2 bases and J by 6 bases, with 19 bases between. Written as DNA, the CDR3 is TGTGCCACCAGTGATTCATCGTCGAGCAGTCGGATCGAGCAGTACTTC. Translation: CATSDSSSSSRIEQYF.

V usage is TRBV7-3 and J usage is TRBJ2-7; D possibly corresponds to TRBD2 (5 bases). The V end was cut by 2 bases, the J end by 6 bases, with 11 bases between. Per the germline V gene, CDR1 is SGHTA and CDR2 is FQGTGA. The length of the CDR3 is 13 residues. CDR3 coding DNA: TGTGCCAGCAGCTTAGATAGAGGAGGCGAGCAGTACTTC. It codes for CASSLDRGGEQYF.

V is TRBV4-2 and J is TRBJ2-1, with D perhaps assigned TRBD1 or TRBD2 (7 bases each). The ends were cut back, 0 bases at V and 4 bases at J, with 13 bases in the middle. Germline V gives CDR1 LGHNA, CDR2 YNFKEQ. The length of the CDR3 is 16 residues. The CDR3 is CASSQDGRGLYNEQFF. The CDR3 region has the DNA TGTGCCAGCAGCCAAGATGGGAGGGGGCTTTACAATGAGCAGTTCTTC.

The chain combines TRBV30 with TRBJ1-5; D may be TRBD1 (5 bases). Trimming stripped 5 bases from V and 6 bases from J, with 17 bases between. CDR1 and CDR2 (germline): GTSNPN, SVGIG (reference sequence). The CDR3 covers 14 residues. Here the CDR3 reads CAWSWGAGIQPQHF. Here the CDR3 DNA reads TGTGCCTGGTCATGGGGAGCAGGGATTCAGCCCCAGCATTTT.

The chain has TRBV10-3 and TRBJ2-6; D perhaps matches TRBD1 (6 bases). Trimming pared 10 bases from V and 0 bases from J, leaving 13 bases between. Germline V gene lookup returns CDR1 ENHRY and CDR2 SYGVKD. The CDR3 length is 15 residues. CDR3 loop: CATETGNSGANVLTF. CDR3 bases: TGTGCCACAGAAACAGGGAACTCTGGGGCCAACGTCCTGACTTTC.

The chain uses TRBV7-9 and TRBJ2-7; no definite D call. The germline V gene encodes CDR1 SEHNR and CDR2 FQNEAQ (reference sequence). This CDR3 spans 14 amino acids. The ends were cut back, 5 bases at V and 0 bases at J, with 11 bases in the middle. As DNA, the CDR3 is TGTGCCAGCAGCCCAGACCGGAGCTCCTACGAGCAGTACTTC. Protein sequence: CASSPDRSSYEQYF.

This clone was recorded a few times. For the CDR3, the DNA is TGTGCCAGCAGCCGGACACAGGGGGCTAATGAAAAACTGTTTTTT. It is translated as CASSRTQGANEKLFF. V usage is TRBV7-9 and J usage is TRBJ1-4; 8 nucleotides line up with TRBD1. The CDR3 loop spans 15 amino acids. V dropped 5 bases and J dropped 3; count of bases not matched to a gene: 5. In germline, CDR1 is SEHNR, CDR2 FQNEAQ (reference sequence).

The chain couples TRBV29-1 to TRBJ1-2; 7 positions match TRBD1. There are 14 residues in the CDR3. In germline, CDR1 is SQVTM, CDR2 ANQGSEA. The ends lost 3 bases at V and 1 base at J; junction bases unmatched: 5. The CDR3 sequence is CSVDGTDYNYGYTF. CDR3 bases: TGCAGCGTTGATGGGACAGATTATAACTATGGCTACACCTTC.

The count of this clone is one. CDR3: CASRLSGSGNEQFF. The DNA for the CDR3 is TGTGCCAGTAGACTGAGCGGGAGTGGTAATGAGCAGTTCTTC. This chain connects TRBV19 to TRBJ2-1; 8 bases match TRBD2. Unmatched junction bases numbered 8, after V lost 6 bases and J lost 7 bases. The CDR3 has 14 amino acids. Germline lookup yields CDR1 LNHDA and CDR2 SQIVND (reference sequence).

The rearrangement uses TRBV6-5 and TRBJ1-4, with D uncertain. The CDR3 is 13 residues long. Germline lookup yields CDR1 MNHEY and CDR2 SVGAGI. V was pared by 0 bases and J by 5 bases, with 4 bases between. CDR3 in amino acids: CASSYSMNEKLFF. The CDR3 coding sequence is TGTGCCAGCAGTTACTCGATGAATGAAAAACTGTTTTTT.